This is a list of T cell receptor beta chains from one sample in a study of control samples from healthy donors and cancer patients. Clones were read by immunoSEQ multiplex PCR, and TCRdb kept only the in-frame ones, dropping some. The sample has tens of thousands of clones; around four fifths are singletons. The material sequenced was PBMCs. All receptors come from a woman aged 45-65 years with lung cancer. CDR3s include the opening cysteine and the closing phenylalanine or tryptophan. D genes are given only for firm matches. Only some rows state a clone size, as once, few, many or a class for expanded clones.

TRBJ1-5,NA,few,TRBV5-4,CASSLGQGVNQPQHF,TGTGCCAGCAGCTTGGGGCAGGGAGTCAATCAGCCCCAGCATTTT
TRBJ2-6,NA,NA,TRBV11-3,CASSRDGDSGANVLTF,TGTGCCAGCAGTCGGGACGGTGACTCTGGGGCCAACGTCCTGACTTTC
TRBJ1-2,TRBD1,NA,TRBV27,CASSPRDRNSGYTF,TGTGCCAGCAGTCCCAGGGACAGGAACTCCGGCTACACCTTC
TRBJ1-1,NA,NA,TRBV29-1,CSVEQLDTEAFF,TGCAGCGTTGAACAGTTGGACACTGAAGCTTTCTTT
TRBJ2-7,NA,NA,TRBV7-2,CASSLGRQNEQYF,TGTGCCAGCAGCCTAGGGCGCCAGAACGAGCAGTACTTC
TRBJ2-3,NA,NA,TRBV24-1,CATSDPLKRGTQYF,TGTGCCACCAGTGACCCCCTTAAGAGAGGTACGCAGTATTTT
TRBJ1-1,NA,once,TRBV3-1/TRBV3-2,CASSGDTEAFF,TGTGCCAGCAGCGGTGACACTGAAGCTTTCTTT
TRBJ1-1,NA,NA,TRBV6-6,CASRFTEAFF,TGTGCCAGCAGGTTCACTGAAGCTTTCTTT
TRBJ1-4,NA,NA,TRBV5-6,CASSFRTAFHEKLFF,TGTGCCAGCAGCTTTAGAACAGCCTTTCATGAAAAACTGTTTTTT
TRBJ1-1,TRBD1,NA,TRBV27,CASSMTSGTGITEAFF,TGTGCCAGCAGTATGACTTCCGGGACAGGGATCACTGAAGCTTTCTTT
TRBJ1-1,NA,NA,TRBV12-5,CASGDELEAFF,TGTGCTAGTGGTGATGAACTGGAAGCTTTCTTT
TRBJ2-7,TRBD1,NA,TRBV18,CASSPSGGTRDEQYF,TGTGCCAGCTCACCTTCAGGGGGCACTAGAGACGAGCAGTACTTC
TRBJ1-3,NA,NA,TRBV7-9,CASSSRAGAIGNTIYF,TGTGCCAGCAGCTCGCGTGCGGGGGCCATTGGAAACACCATATATTTT
TRBJ2-1,NA,NA,TRBV5-6,CASSRGPSSYNEQFF,TGTGCCAGCAGCCGGGGACCAAGCTCCTACAATGAGCAGTTCTTC
TRBJ1-1,TRBD1,NA,TRBV29-1,CSVRQGGNTEAFF,TGCAGCGTCCGACAGGGAGGCAACACTGAAGCTTTCTTT
TRBJ1-2,NA,NA,TRBV27,CASSLGAAYGYTF,TGTGCCAGCAGTTTGGGGGCGGCCTATGGCTACACCTTC
TRBJ2-7,NA,NA,TRBV12-3/TRBV12-4,CASSGTTYEQYF,TGTGCCAGCAGTGGGACAACCTACGAGCAGTACTTC
TRBJ1-3,TRBD1,NA,TRBV5-6,CASSLWTGVGNTIYF,TGTGCCAGCAGCTTGTGGACAGGGGTCGGAAACACCATATATTTT
TRBJ2-7,TRBD2,once,TRBV11-2,CASSLAAGEFYEQYF,TGTGCCAGCAGCTTAGCGGCGGGGGAGTTCTACGAGCAGTACTTC
TRBJ2-7,TRBD1,NA,TRBV7-8,CASSYLGTGPYEQYF,TGTGCCAGCAGCTACCTCGGGACAGGACCCTACGAGCAGTACTTC
TRBJ1-2,TRBD1,NA,TRBV6-2/TRBV6-3,CASSYGRGTGYTF,TGTGCCAGCAGTTACGGCAGGGGGACTGGCTACACCTTC
TRBJ1-5,NA,once,TRBV5-1,CASSLEPDQPQHF,TGCGCCAGCAGCTTGGAACCAGATCAGCCCCAGCATTTT
TRBJ2-3,TRBD2,NA,TRBV11-3,CASSTDGGNTDTQYF,TGTGCCAGCAGCACCGACGGGGGGAACACAGATACGCAGTATTTT
TRBJ1-1,NA,NA,TRBV19,CASSLDRNTEAFF,TGTGCCAGTAGTTTAGACAGGAACACTGAAGCTTTCTTT
TRBJ2-1,TRBD2,NA,TRBV4-3,CASSQDSMGLAGLEQFF,TGCGCCAGCAGCCAAGACAGTATGGGACTAGCGGGGCTGGAGCAGTTCTTC
TRBJ1-2,TRBD1,NA,TRBV2,CASRKDREVTYGYTF,TGTGCCAGCAGAAAGGACAGGGAGGTCACCTATGGCTACACCTTC
TRBJ1-3,NA,NA,TRBV3-1/TRBV3-2,CASSQTGASGNTIYF,TGTGCCAGCAGCCAGACGGGGGCCTCTGGAAACACCATATATTTT
TRBJ2-7,NA,NA,TRBV18,CASSPRDGNEQYF,TGTGCCAGCTCACCGCGGGACGGGAACGAGCAGTACTTC
TRBJ1-2,NA,NA,TRBV11-2,CASSRTRDGAYGYTF,TGTGCCAGCAGCCGAACCCGGGACGGTGCCTATGGCTACACCTTC
TRBJ2-7,NA,few,TRBV2,CASRPGLEVDQYF,TGTGCCAGCAGGCCGGGACTGGAAGTGGATCAGTACTTC
TRBJ2-7,TRBD2,NA,TRBV5-4,CASRQAGGPYEQYF,TGTGCCAGCAGGCAAGCGGGGGGGCCGTATGAGCAGTACTTC
TRBJ2-1,NA,NA,TRBV5-1,CASSYQSGLSYNEQFF,TGCGCCAGCAGCTATCAAAGCGGACTTTCCTACAATGAGCAGTTCTTC
TRBJ1-2,NA,NA,TRBV6-1,CASSETGNYGYTF,TGTGCCAGCAGTGAAACGGGGAACTATGGCTACACCTTC
TRBJ2-7,NA,NA,TRBV7-2,CASSYLTGLSYEQYF,TGTGCCAGCAGCTACCTGACAGGTCTCTCCTACGAGCAGTACTTC
TRBJ1-1,NA,NA,TRBV6-5,CASSNRAMNTEAFF,TGTGCCAGCAGCAACAGGGCGATGAACACTGAAGCTTTCTTT
TRBJ2-1,TRBD1,NA,TRBV7-3,CASSPDRGFEQFF,TGTGCCAGCAGCCCAGACAGGGGTTTTGAGCAGTTCTTC
TRBJ1-3,TRBD1,NA,TRBV5-1,CASSLEAGGGNTIYF,TGCGCCAGCAGCTTGGAAGCAGGGGGAGGAAACACCATATATTTT
TRBJ2-7,NA,NA,TRBV6-5,CASSYMWGKYEQYF,TGTGCCAGCAGTTACATGTGGGGGAAGTACGAGCAGTACTTC
TRBJ1-1,NA,few,TRBV2,CASPDTLNTEAFF,TGTGCCAGCCCCGACACTCTGAACACTGAAGCTTTCTTT
TRBJ1-1,NA,once,TRBV4-1,CASSQDGGRTTEAFF,TGCGCCAGCAGCCAAGATGGGGGGCGGACCACTGAAGCTTTCTTT
TRBJ2-5,NA,few,TRBV24-1,CATSDSGELETQYF,TGTGCCACCAGTGATTCAGGGGAGTTAGAGACCCAGTACTTC
TRBJ2-2,TRBD2,NA,TRBV9,CASSRLAGAGELFF,TGTGCCAGCAGCCGACTAGCGGGGGCCGGGGAGCTGTTTTTT
TRBJ1-1,TRBD1,NA,TRBV3-1/TRBV3-2,CASSRSTGDAFF,TGTGCCAGCAGCCGGTCGACAGGGGACGCTTTCTTT
TRBJ1-5,NA,NA,TRBV18,CASSSGEGMSNQPQHF,TGTGCCAGCTCCAGCGGGGAAGGGATGAGCAATCAGCCCCAGCATTTT
TRBJ2-1,NA,few,TRBV20-1,CSASWGSEQFF,TGCAGTGCTAGCTGGGGAAGTGAGCAGTTCTTC
TRBJ2-7,NA,NA,TRBV9,CASSALGIGEQYF,TGTGCCAGCAGCGCCCTTGGGATAGGCGAGCAGTACTTC
TRBJ1-5,NA,few,TRBV4-2,CASSQGGVDQPQHF,TGTGCCAGCAGCCAGGGGGGGGTTGATCAGCCCCAGCATTTT
TRBJ1-1,NA,NA,TRBV20-1,CSVWDTEAFF,TGCAGTGTATGGGACACTGAAGCTTTCTTT
TRBJ2-3,TRBD2,NA,TRBV29-1,CSVEGSGGDTQYF,TGCAGCGTTGAGGGTAGCGGGGGGGATACGCAGTATTTT
TRBJ2-2,NA,NA,TRBV9,CASGKQGNLPELFF,TGTGCCAGCGGGAAGCAGGGGAATTTACCGGAGCTGTTTTTT
TRBJ1-1,NA,few,TRBV18,CASSPKWDTEAFF,TGTGCCAGCTCACCCAAGTGGGACACTGAAGCTTTCTTT